This T cell receptor (beta chain) was observed in a study of blood T cell repertoires in COVID-19. Study-wide background: The United States, Italy and Spain were the sources of the acute and convalescent COVID-19 samples. PBMCs, B-cell-depleted T cells, or T cells provided the cDNA or gDNA that made up the material.

V lost 5 bases to trimming and J lost 0 bases; unmatched junction nucleotides: 13. Germline assignment: CDR1 SGDLS and CDR2 YYNGEE. The CDR3 has 17 residues. Recruited during active infection, patients (from Seattle) were subsequently followed longitudinally. Study processing details: The authors estimated nucleated cell counts from reference gene primer amplification. The protocol was immunoSEQ multiplex PCR, while the TCRdb copy is restricted to in-frame clones and leaves out a portion. Clone size and the V and J calls come from that table; the DNA yielded D and trimming. The sample lists approximately 250,000 clones, roughly 90% occurring once.

What was sequenced was peripheral blood. J is TRBJ1-1 and V is TRBV9; TRBD1 agrees at 7 bases. The receptor's source is an older woman with COVID-19, enrolled during active disease. The CDR3, as DNA: TGTGCCAGCAGTCATACAGGGGCCGTTTCCATGAACACTGAAGCTTTCTTT. Encoded protein: CASSHTGAVSMNTEAFF. Together with reference TRBV9 and TRBJ1-1, the CDR3 gives the full variable domain: DSGVTQTPKHLITATGQRVTLRCSPRSGDLSVYWYQQSLDQGLQFLIQYYNGEERAKGNILERFSAQQFPDLHSELNLSSLELGDSALYFCASSHTGAVSMNTEAFFGQGTRLTVV.